Described below is a single T cell receptor beta chain sequence and its context. Its antigen is unidentified. The source of the sample is a study of beta chain features in type 1 diabetes. Looking at the study overall: Sorted cells numbering around 100,000,000 were examined across all samples. Points from the study as a whole: Type 1 diabetes patients had moderately but significantly shorter TCRB CDR3s in all four CD4+ subsets.

Sequenced material consisted of expressed TCRB transcripts (all of the isolated RNA was reverse transcribed). The data were produced by immunoSEQ multiplex PCR, yet TCRdb's version contains in-frame clones alone and is incomplete. The repertoire includes 850,000 to 900,000 clones, about a sixth of them detected once, and 0.023% sits in the top ten. The CDR3 runs 18 residues. In germline, CDR1 is KGHSH, CDR2 LQKENI. Trimming cost V 2 bases and J 0 bases; bases outside gene matches: 9. Sorted populations all exceeded 95% purity. This TCR came from a woman aged 18-29 years in good health. The sample comprised naive CD4+ T cells from blood. J is TRBJ2-2 and V is TRBV18, with 7 bases identical to TRBD2. For the CDR3, the DNA is TGTGCCAGCTCACCAAGGTCCAGCGGGACCCCGAACACCGGGGAGCTGTTTTTT. This codes for CASSPRSSGTPNTGELFF.